One and the same sample provided the 30 T cell receptor beta chains below, sequenced in a study of cytomegalovirus exposure and HLA in healthy donors. This PCR relied on a set of 60 Vbeta primers and 13 Jbeta primers. Clones were sequenced by immunoSEQ multiplex PCR, and TCRdb holds only the in-frame ones, with some missing. The sample includes about 160,000 clones, roughly four fifths of them seen just once. The material sequenced was PBMCs. The origin of the receptors is a woman aged 40 to 55 in good health and CMV-seronegative.

The CDR3: CSVLRGGGETQYF. In DNA form, the CDR3 reads TGCAGCGTTCTCCGGGGCGGGGGTGAGACCCAGTACTTC. The V and J genes are TRBV29-1 and TRBJ2-5; TRBD2 aligns across 7 bases. The CDR3 is made up of 13 amino acids. Germline V gives CDR1 SQVTM, CDR2 ANQGSEA. V lost 5 bases to trimming and J lost 5 bases; unmatched junction nucleotides: 8.

The chain recombines TRBV7-2 with TRBJ2-5; maybe TRBD2 (5 bases). V gave up 2 bases and J gave up 1 base, with 14 bases separating them. Germline V gene sequence: CDR1 SGHTA, CDR2 FQGNSA. The CDR3 is 16 residues long. Here the CDR3 DNA reads TGTGCCAGCAGCTTATCCCTTACGGGGTTCCAAGAGACCCAGTACTTC. Amino acids: CASSLSLTGFQETQYF. Full variable domain (missing parts from reference TRBV7-2 and TRBJ2-5): GAGVSQSPSNKVTEKGKDVELRCDPISGHTALYWYRQSLGQGLEFLIYFQGNSAPDKSGLPSDRFSAERTGGSVSTLTIQRTQQEDSAVYLCASSLSLTGFQETQYFGPGTRLLVL.

V is TRBV7-9 and J is TRBJ2-3, with 8 positions matching TRBD1. J lost 4 bases, V lost 6 bases, and 9 bases had no gene match. Per the germline V gene, CDR1 is SEHNR and CDR2 is FQNEAQ (reference sequence). There are 15 residues in the CDR3. The CDR3 region is CASRTIRGRSDTQYF. Here the CDR3 DNA reads TGTGCCAGCAGAACAATCAGGGGGCGGTCAGATACGCAGTATTTT.

CDR3 nucleotide sequence: TGTGCCAGCAGCGACCGACAAACAAATTCACCCCTCCACTTT. Protein product: CASSDRQTNSPLHF. The chain has TRBV7-2 and TRBJ1-6; D not resolved. The CDR3 runs to 14 residues. V was clipped by 5 bases and J by 7 bases, with 12 bases between them. The germline V gene encodes CDR1 SGHTA and CDR2 FQGNSA.

The chain joins TRBV5-6 to TRBJ2-4; TRBD1 is a possible D gene (5 bases). With 3 bases removed from V and 8 bases from J, the gap between germline ends came to 18 bases. This CDR3 comprises 15 residues. Germline V CDR1 and CDR2: SGHDT, YYEEEE. CDR3 nucleotide sequence: TGTGCCAGCAGCTCCTCCGGACAAGACCTCTACATTCAGTACTTC. Translating gives CASSSSGQDLYIQYF.

This clone appeared once. The chain joins TRBV5-1 to TRBJ2-3; 9 bases line up with TRBD1. This CDR3 comprises 15 residues. The V segment lost 2 bases and the J segment 4 bases; nucleotides outside the gene matches: 5. Germline CDR1 reads SGHRS; CDR2 reads YFSETQ. The DNA of the CDR3 is TGCGCCAGCAGCTTACAGGGGGCGCCTGCAGATACGCAGTATTTT. Encoded protein: CASSLQGAPADTQYF.

This clone was detected a few times. This chain uses TRBV2 with TRBJ1-5, with 10 bases identical to TRBD1. This CDR3 region has 17 residues. Germline CDR1 is SNHLY and CDR2 is FYNNEI. J was trimmed by 0 bases and V by 5 bases; bases with no gene match: 7. The DNA of the CDR3 is TGTGCCAGCAGTCTCAGGACAGGGGGAGATAGCAATCAGCCCCAGCATTTT. It yields the protein CASSLRTGGDSNQPQHF.

This clone was observed a handful of times. V gene TRBV6-1 combines with J gene TRBJ1-4; D not certain. With 4 bases removed from V and 8 bases from J, the gap between germline ends came to 14 bases. In germline, CDR1 is MNHNS, CDR2 SASEGT. The CDR3 consists of 14 residues. The CDR3 bases are TGTGCCAGCAGTGCGTCCCAGTTGGGCGAAAAACTGTTTTTT. Its translation: CASSASQLGEKLFF.

This chain uses TRBV19 with TRBJ1-5; 7 bases are a match to TRBD1. Per germline, CDR1 LNHDA and CDR2 SQIVND (reference sequence). V was clipped by 2 bases and J by 4 bases; unmatched bases: 5. The CDR3 runs to 15 residues. The CDR3 protein is CASSINTGANQPQHF. The CDR3 DNA is TGTGCCAGTAGTATAAACACAGGGGCAAATCAGCCCCAGCATTTT.

The table lists this clone with a count of one. V is TRBV4-1 and J is TRBJ1-2; D call uncertain. Looked up from germline, CDR1 is MGHRA and CDR2 is YSYEKL. V lost 3 bases and J 4 bases, leaving 9 bases between the germline ends. This CDR3 is 13 amino acids long. The CDR3 sequence: CASSQSRSYGYTF. The CDR3 nucleotides are TGCGCCAGCAGCCAGTCGCGAAGCTATGGCTACACCTTC.

The chain uses TRBV10-3 and TRBJ1-1; D is unresolved. Between the trimmed V and J ends, which lost 10 bases and 8 bases, there was a span of 20 bases. The CDR3 has 13 amino acids. Germline values: CDR1 ENHRY, CDR2 SYGVKD. The CDR3 sequence: CATLPGLSSEAFF. The CDR3 nucleotides are TGTGCCACCCTCCCCGGTCTATCGTCCGAAGCTTTCTTT.

The chain combines TRBV6-1 with TRBJ2-7, with 9 bases aligning to TRBD2. The CDR3 is 15 residues long. Germline V lookup: CDR1 MNHNS, CDR2 SASEGT. V gave up 0 bases and J gave up 5 bases; unmatched junction bases: 5. The CDR3 reads CASSEARGGGNEQYF. The CDR3 DNA reads TGTGCCAGCAGTGAAGCGCGGGGGGGCGGAAACGAGCAGTACTTC.

This chain connects TRBV6-1 to TRBJ1-6, with D uncertain. The CDR3 loop spans 13 amino acids. Germline lookup yields CDR1 MNHNS and CDR2 SASEGT. V lost 1 base and J 8 bases, leaving 6 bases between the germline ends. CDR3 loop: CASSEERDSPLHF. DNA for the CDR3: TGTGCCAGCAGTGAAGAACGAGATTCACCCCTCCACTTT.

This clone has just one count. The chain couples TRBV4-1 to TRBJ1-5; 8 bases match TRBD1. Germline V lookup: CDR1 MGHRA, CDR2 YSYEKL. The J segment lost 7 bases and the V segment lost 2 bases, leaving 13 bases of the junction unmatched. The CDR3 contains 17 residues. The CDR3 loop is CASSQRVGRGPGQPQHF. DNA of the CDR3: TGCGCCAGCAGCCAAAGGGTCGGCAGGGGGCCGGGGCAGCCCCAGCATTTT.

The chain joins TRBV27 to TRBJ2-1; the D is unclear. Germline values: CDR1 MNHEY, CDR2 SMNVEV (reference sequence). The CDR3 has 14 amino acids. Trimming left V 2 bases short and J 9 bases short, with 14 bases between. CDR3 DNA: TGTGCCAGCAGTTTACACTTCCTCGAATCTGAGCAGTTCTTC. This sequence encodes CASSLHFLESEQFF.

The V gene is TRBV11-2, the J gene TRBJ1-2, with 9 bases lining up with TRBD1. The CDR3 runs to 13 residues. Germline CDR1 is SGHAT and CDR2 is FQNNGV. Germline trimming cut 5 bases from V and 7 bases from J; bases unmatched to any gene: 5. The CDR3 loop reads CASSPGQGLGYTF. The CDR3 nucleotides read TGTGCCAGCAGCCCGGGACAGGGCCTTGGCTACACCTTC.

The rearrangement uses TRBV18 and TRBJ2-7; perhaps TRBD1 as D (5 bases). The CDR3 is 14 amino acids. Germline-derived CDR1 and CDR2 are KGHSH and LQKENI. With 3 bases removed from V and 5 bases from J, the gap between germline ends came to 14 bases. The CDR3 is CASSPVRGSHEQYF. The CDR3 DNA follows: TGTGCCAGCTCACCTGTTAGGGGTTCCCACGAGCAGTACTTC.

This clone is a singleton in its sample. The rearrangement links TRBV28 to TRBJ2-7, with 8 bases identical to TRBD1. Germline V lookup: CDR1 MDHEN, CDR2 SYDVKM. Unmatched junction bases numbered 5, after V lost 4 bases and J lost 3 bases. The CDR3 length is 14 residues. CDR3 sequence reads: CASSSGDRYYEQYF. The CDR3 nucleotides read TGTGCCAGCAGTTCCGGGGACAGGTACTACGAGCAGTACTTC.

DNA of the CDR3: TGTGCCAGCAGCTTAGCCCTCAATGAAAAACTGTTTTTT. It encodes CASSLALNEKLFF. The chain has TRBV7-9 and TRBJ1-4; D is unresolved. CDR1 SEHNR and CDR2 FQNEAQ come from the germline V gene (reference sequence). The germline V and J ends were trimmed by 0 bases and 5 bases, with 4 bases remaining between them. The CDR3 consists of 13 residues.

V gene TRBV6-5 combines with J gene TRBJ2-7; D possibly corresponds to TRBD2 (6 bases). The CDR3 is 12 amino acids. CDR1 and CDR2 (germline): MNHEY, SVGAGI. V lost 2 bases and J 6 bases, leaving 8 bases between the germline ends. The CDR3 sequence: CASSYGGVEQYF. CDR3 bases: TGTGCCAGCAGTTACGGCGGGGTCGAGCAGTACTTC.

The rearrangement joins TRBV15 to TRBJ2-1; D remains ambiguous. CDR1 and CDR2 from the germline V gene are LNHNV and YYDKDF (reference sequence). The CDR3 covers 15 residues. Trimming took 5 bases from V and 0 from J, leaving 11 bases between them. CDR3 sequence: CATSPRLDSYNEQFF. The CDR3, as DNA: TGTGCCACCAGCCCCCGACTGGACTCCTACAATGAGCAGTTCTTC.

The chain links TRBV7-9 to TRBJ2-3; D perhaps matches TRBD1 (5 bases). V gave up 5 bases and J gave up 2 bases, with 11 bases separating them. The CDR3 consists of 14 residues. Per the germline V gene, CDR1 is SEHNR and CDR2 is FQNEAQ (reference sequence). The CDR3 loop is CASSPRTNTDTQYF. The CDR3, as DNA: TGTGCCAGCAGCCCGCGGACAAACACAGATACGCAGTATTTT.

This clone was recorded only once. The chain combines TRBV5-1 with TRBJ2-7; TRBD1 matches at 12 bases. The length of the CDR3 is 16 residues. Germline V gene lookup returns CDR1 SGHRS and CDR2 YFSETQ. The junction had 7 bases not matched to a gene; V was cut back by 0 bases and J by 6 bases. CDR3 nucleotides: TGCGCCAGCAGCTTGGTGTTGGGACAGGGGGCTTCCGAGCAGTACTTC. This sequence encodes CASSLVLGQGASEQYF. Drawing the rest from reference TRBV5-1 and TRBJ2-7, the complete variable domain is KAGVTQTPRYLIKTRGQQVTLSCSPISGHRSVSWYQQTPGQGLQFLFEYFSETQRNKGNFPGRFSGRQFSNSRSEMNVSTLELGDSALYLCASSLVLGQGASEQYFGPGTRLTVT.

This rearrangement joins TRBV5-1 to TRBJ2-5, with D possibly TRBD2 on 6 matching bases. V lost 0 bases to trimming and J lost 5 bases, with 14 bases between them. This CDR3 comprises 15 residues. Germline CDR1 reads SGHRS; CDR2 reads YFSETQ. CDR3 sequence reads: CASSLVEGSVETQYF. The CDR3 DNA follows: TGCGCCAGCAGCTTGGTGGAGGGCAGCGTTGAGACCCAGTACTTC.

To note about this clone: The junction and the germline gene differ at one end; a read error may be behind it. The J gene is TRBJ2-2, the V gene TRBV10-1, with D uncertain. Germline V gives CDR1 WNHNN, CDR2 SYGVQD (reference sequence). The CDR3 length is 14 residues. The CDR3 DNA is TGCGCCAGCAGGGAGTACTTAGCATCCGGGGAGCTGTTTTTT. Protein: CASREYLASGELFF.

The rearrangement joins TRBV4-2 to TRBJ1-3; TRBD1 is a possible D gene (6 bases). The DNA end lines up better with TRBJ2-2; the J call may be wrong. This CDR3 has 15 amino acids. Germline V lookup: CDR1 LGHNA, CDR2 YNFKEQ. In DNA form, the CDR3 reads TGTGCCAGCAGCCCTACAGGGACCCTTACCGGGGAGCTGTTTTTT. As protein: CASSPTGTLTGELFF.

This chain's CDR3 is CASSSTSPREFGTQYF. The CDR3 region has the DNA TGTGCCAGCAGCTCCACTTCCCCAAGGGAGTTTGGTACGCAGTATTTT. V is TRBV25-1 and J is TRBJ2-3, with D possibly TRBD2 on 5 matching bases. The CDR3 runs to 16 residues. Per germline, CDR1 MGHDK and CDR2 SYGVNS. Trimming pared 6 bases from V and 8 bases from J, leaving 24 bases between.

The J gene is TRBJ2-5, the V gene TRBV7-7; TRBD1 matches at 8 bases. Germline assignment: CDR1 SSHAT and CDR2 FNYEAQ (reference sequence). The trim removed 5 bases at V and 2 bases at J, leaving 7 bases unmatched. The CDR3 runs to 15 residues. The CDR3 reads CASSQQGQGQETQYF. Written as DNA, the CDR3 is TGTGCCAGCAGCCAACAAGGACAGGGTCAAGAGACCCAGTACTTC.

The chain carries TRBV6-1 and TRBJ1-5; tentatively, D is TRBD1 (6 bases). V lost 5 bases and J 2 bases, leaving 10 bases between the germline ends. The germline V gene has CDR1 MNHNS and CDR2 SASEGT. CDR3 length: 14 amino acids. The CDR3 is CASSSRGGNQPQHF. CDR3 nucleotides: TGTGCCAGCAGTAGCAGGGGAGGCAATCAGCCCCAGCATTTT.

The chain couples TRBV25-1 to TRBJ1-4; D is perhaps TRBD1 (6 bases). Germline V gives CDR1 MGHDK, CDR2 SYGVNS. Trimming pared 0 bases from V and 7 bases from J, leaving 15 bases between. CDR3 size: 16 residues. For the CDR3, the DNA is TGTGCCAGCAGTGAATATGGACGGGCAGGGGTTGAAAAACTGTTTTTT. This sequence encodes CASSEYGRAGVEKLFF.